The 31 T cell receptor beta chains below were found in one sample sequenced in a study of T-cell memory formation after mild COVID-19 (dated by TCRdb to the early 2020s). Receptor amplification or capture employed 5' RACE. Sequencing took place on an Illumina NovaSeq 6000. In TCRdb, the public reads were trimmed at Q25 with fastp and aligned with MiXCR, with productive beta chains retained. Rows matching on CDR3 protein sequence are summarized as one entry with the most common DNA and genes. The sample has about 250,000 distinct CDR3 sequences on record, over 15% of them singletons. The top ten constitute about 21% of the sample. Sequenced sample: PBMCs or a T cell subset sorted from them (not recorded which). The receptors were gathered from a man aged 18 to 30 who had mild COVID-19 (a few samples of this study predate the infection). The sample titles of this study are shuffled in the database, so cell type and time point are left out; the donor was told from shared clones.

CDR3 nucleotide sequence: TGCGCCAGCAGCCCGCCGTTAGACACAGATACGCAGTATTTT. Translated, it gives CASSPPLDTDTQYF. The chain combines TRBV5-1 with TRBJ2-3; D remains unclear. The V gene's germline CDR1 is SGHRS and CDR2 YFSETQ. The germline V and J ends were trimmed by 4 bases and 2 bases, with 11 bases remaining between them. CDR3 length: 14 residues.

This clonotype was observed a handful of times. This rearrangement joins TRBV4-3 to TRBJ2-2; maybe TRBD1 (5 bases). Per germline, CDR1 LGHNA and CDR2 YSLEER. The CDR3 length is 15 residues. Between the trimmed V and J ends, which lost 2 bases and 2 bases, there was a span of 9 bases. CDR3 protein: CASSQRGSNTGELFF. CDR3 in DNA: TGCGCCAGCAGCCAAAGGGGCTCCAACACCGGGGAGCTGTTTTTT.

V and J are TRBV10-3 and TRBJ2-5; D is uncertain. Trimming shortened V by 3 bases and J by 5 bases, and 4 bases separated the two germline ends. The CDR3 spans 11 residues. The V gene's germline CDR1 is ENHRY and CDR2 SYGVKD. The CDR3 protein is CAISEGETQYF. CDR3 coding DNA: TGTGCCATCAGTGAAGGGGAGACCCAGTACTTC.

This clonotype appeared a few times. The chain couples TRBV29-1 to TRBJ2-3; D is uncertain. The CDR3 is 11 residues long. The V gene lost 7 bases and the J gene lost 6 bases, with 11 bases spanning the gap. Germline V gene sequence: CDR1 SQVTM, CDR2 ANQGSEA. The CDR3 coding sequence is TGCAGCGGTGCGCATGGGGATACGCAGTATTTT. Amino acid sequence: CSGAHGDTQYF.

In its sample, this clonotype was seen many times. This sequence joins TRBV5-1 and TRBJ2-1, with 12 bases lining up with TRBD2. The germline V gene has CDR1 SGHRS and CDR2 YFSETQ. J was trimmed by 8 bases and V by 4 bases; bases with no gene match: 10. The CDR3 has 16 amino acids. CDR3 region: CASSTLLAGGVDEQFF. The CDR3 DNA reads TGCGCCAGCAGCACTCTACTAGCGGGGGGTGTCGATGAGCAGTTCTTC.

This chain joins TRBV7-8 and TRBJ2-1; 8 bases align to TRBD2. This CDR3 region has 15 residues. Germline lookup yields CDR1 SGHVS and CDR2 FQNEAQ. V was clipped by 3 bases and J by 2 bases; unmatched bases: 3. CDR3 amino acids: CASSLNGGAYNEQFF. In DNA form, the CDR3 reads TGTGCCAGCAGCTTGAACGGGGGGGCCTACAATGAGCAGTTCTTC. Variable domain in full (rest from reference TRBV7-8 and TRBJ2-1): GAGVSQSPRYKVAKRGQDVALRCDPISGHVSLFWYQQALGQGPEFLTYFQNEAQLDKSGLPSDRFFAERPEGSVSTLKIQRTQQEDSAVYLCASSLNGGAYNEQFFGPGTRLTVL.

The gene calls are TRBV6-6 and TRBJ2-2, with TRBD2 matching 10 bases. The CDR3 runs to 16 residues. Per the germline V gene, CDR1 is MNHNY and CDR2 is SVGAGI (reference sequence). The V segment lost 4 bases and the J segment 2 bases; nucleotides outside the gene matches: 4. CDR3 nucleotides: TGTGCCAGCAGTTCACTAGCGGGGTCCAACACCGGGGAGCTGTTTTTT. This encodes CASSSLAGSNTGELFF.

A few counts support this clonotype. CDR3 in amino acids: CSVVSSVRDIQYF. As DNA, the CDR3 is TGCAGCGTTGTTTCTAGCGTCAGGGACATTCAGTACTTC. The genes are TRBV29-1 and TRBJ2-4; weak D call: TRBD2 (6 bases). The germline V and J ends were trimmed by 4 bases and 8 bases, with 15 bases remaining between them. The length of the CDR3 is 13 residues. Germline V lookup: CDR1 SQVTM, CDR2 ANQGSEA.

The CDR3 sequence is CASSRPTVGETQYF. The CDR3 DNA reads TGCGCCAGCAGCCGCCCGACAGTGGGAGAGACCCAGTACTTC. The genes are TRBV5-1 and TRBJ2-5; tentative D call: TRBD1 (5 bases). Germline CDR1 SGHRS, CDR2 YFSETQ. V dropped 4 bases and J dropped 4 bases, with 14 bases sitting between them. This CDR3 has 14 residues.

This clonotype was recorded a few times. This sequence joins TRBV6-5 and TRBJ2-2; 8 nucleotides agree with TRBD1. CDR1 and CDR2 (germline): MNHEY, SVGAGI. Losses at the gene ends were 7 bases for V and 5 bases for J; bases not matched to a gene: 0. This CDR3 is built from 12 residues. The CDR3 nucleotides are TGTGCCAGCAACAGGGGGACCGGGGAGCTGTTTTTT. Protein sequence: CASNRGTGELFF.

The chain combines TRBV7-2 with TRBJ1-2, with TRBD1 as a possible D gene (5 bases). The V end was cut by 2 bases, the J end by 10 bases, with 14 bases between. The CDR3 is 13 residues long. The germline V gene has CDR1 SGHTA and CDR2 FQGNSA. The CDR3 nucleotides are TGTGCCAGCAGCTTACAGGGTCTTCGGGACTACACCTTC. This encodes CASSLQGLRDYTF.

This clonotype occurred a few times. The J gene is TRBJ2-5, the V gene TRBV4-3; 8 bases line up with TRBD1. This CDR3 comprises 15 residues. V lost 3 bases and J lost 5; bases outside the gene matches: 8. The V gene's germline CDR1 is LGHNA and CDR2 YSLEER. The CDR3 here is CASSHSGTGSETQYF. The DNA of the CDR3 is TGCGCCAGCAGCCACTCCGGGACAGGATCCGAGACCCAGTACTTC.

J is TRBJ1-1 and V is TRBV6-1, with D possibly being TRBD1 (5 bases). The CDR3 is made up of 14 amino acids. CDR1 MNHNS and CDR2 SASEGT come from the germline V gene. The V end was cut by 6 bases, the J end by 1 base, with 12 bases between. The CDR3 here is CASRAGLGNTEAFF. CDR3 nucleotide sequence: TGTGCCAGCAGAGCAGGGTTGGGGAACACTGAAGCTTTCTTT.

This chain connects TRBV11-2 to TRBJ2-1, with TRBD2 identical over 9 bases. Germline loops: CDR1 SGHAT, CDR2 FQNNGV. The CDR3 has 15 residues. J gave up 5 bases and V 2 bases, and 4 bases lay outside the gene matches. The CDR3 DNA sequence: TGTGCCAGCAGCTTAAGCGGGGGGAACCACAATGAGCAGTTCTTC. Encoded protein: CASSLSGGNHNEQFF. Filled out from reference TRBV11-2 and TRBJ2-1, the complete variable domain reads EAGVAQSPRYKIIEKRQSVAFWCNPISGHATLYWYQQILGQGPKLLIQFQNNGVVDDSQLPKDRFSAERLKGVDSTLKIQPAKLEDSAVYLCASSLSGGNHNEQFFGPGTRLTVL.

This clonotype was recorded a few times. V gene TRBV4-1 combines with J gene TRBJ2-7, with D tentatively TRBD1 (6 bases). The CDR3 is 17 residues long. With 3 bases removed from V and 0 bases from J, the gap between germline ends came to 18 bases. Germline loops: CDR1 MGHRA, CDR2 YSYEKL. The CDR3 nucleotides read TGCGCCAGCAGCCAGGAAACAGGGACAACCTCCTCCTACGAGCAGTACTTC. This codes for CASSQETGTTSSYEQYF.

The gene calls are TRBV10-2 and TRBJ2-1; 8 bases fit TRBD2. CDR3 length equals 15 residues. Germline trimming cut 1 base from V and 9 bases from J; bases unmatched to any gene: 8. Germline V lookup: CDR1 WSHSY, CDR2 SAAADI. The CDR3 spells CASSEFRGGGSEQFF. The CDR3 DNA follows: TGCGCCAGCAGTGAGTTTAGAGGCGGGGGGAGTGAGCAGTTCTTC.

This clonotype was detected ten times or more. This chain joins TRBV11-2 and TRBJ1-2; D call uncertain. The V end lost 4 bases, the J end lost 4 bases, and 22 bases lay between the germline ends. This CDR3 spans 17 amino acids. The germline V gene encodes CDR1 SGHAT and CDR2 FQNNGV. CDR3 bases: TGTGCCAGCAGCTCGTTCCGTGCGGGAGGCTCGACCTATGGCTACACCTTC. Translation gives CASSSFRAGGSTYGYTF.

This chain uses TRBV20-1 with TRBJ2-3; 12 bases map to TRBD2. Trimming removed 0 bases from V and 0 bases from J; junction bases left unmatched: 10. The V gene's germline CDR1 is DFQATT and CDR2 SNEGSKA (reference sequence). The CDR3 runs 19 residues. The CDR3 DNA sequence: TGCAGTGCTAGAGACGGACTAGCGGGGACATCCTATAGCACAGATACGCAGTATTTT. Its translation is CSARDGLAGTSYSTDTQYF.

This chain uses TRBV7-9 with TRBJ2-5; D is uncertain. The CDR3 is made up of 13 amino acids. Trimming removed 3 bases from V and 5 bases from J, with 10 bases in between. Germline CDR1 and CDR2: SEHNR and FQNEAQ (reference sequence). As DNA, the CDR3 is TGTGCCAGCAGCTTCGCCTCGGGCGAGACCCAGTACTTC. Translating it yields CASSFASGETQYF.

There are many counts of this clonotype. V is TRBV11-2 and J is TRBJ2-3, with 15 bases aligning to TRBD2. Per the germline V gene, CDR1 is SGHAT and CDR2 is FQNNGV. This CDR3 has 17 amino acids. Germline trimming cut 5 bases from V and 6 bases from J; bases unmatched to any gene: 9. The CDR3 nucleotides read TGTGCCAGCAGCCCCCGGACTAGCGGGGGGGCGGGGGATACGCAGTATTTT. It translates to CASSPRTSGGAGDTQYF.

This clonotype appeared a few times. CDR3 nucleotide sequence: TGTGCCAGCAGAATTGTAGGACTGATGGAGACCCAGTACTTC. Protein sequence: CASRIVGLMETQYF. This chain connects TRBV6-1 to TRBJ2-5; a possible D gene is TRBD2 (5 bases). V lost 6 bases and J 5 bases, leaving 16 bases between the germline ends. This CDR3 spans 14 amino acids. The germline gives CDR1 MNHNS, CDR2 SASEGT.

The rearrangement joins TRBV12-3 or TRBV12-4 to TRBJ1-6; D unclear. The V end was cut by 1 base, the J end by 5 bases, with 6 bases between. The CDR3 runs 14 residues. This chain's CDR3 is CASSLEVDNSPLHF. The DNA of the CDR3 is TGTGCCAGCAGTTTAGAGGTGGATAATTCACCCCTCCACTTT.

This clonotype came up once. V is TRBV28 and J is TRBJ1-1; no clear D gene. The germline V gene encodes CDR1 MDHEN and CDR2 SYDVKM. The CDR3 loop spans 15 amino acids. V lost 3 bases and J lost 11, with 22 bases in between. The CDR3 loop reads CASSFPSGNGVNAFF. The DNA for the CDR3 is TGTGCCAGCAGTTTCCCATCGGGGAATGGTGTTAATGCTTTCTTT.

V gene TRBV4-3 combines with J gene TRBJ2-3, with TRBD1 identical over 10 bases. The V gene's germline CDR1 is LGHNA and CDR2 YSLEER. This CDR3 contains 16 residues. The J segment lost 4 bases and the V segment lost 5 bases, leaving 9 bases of the junction unmatched. In DNA form, the CDR3 reads TGCGCCAGCAGCTCTCTTTGGGGACAGGGGCCAGATACGCAGTATTTT. It encodes CASSSLWGQGPDTQYF.

The table lists this clonotype with a few counts. CDR3 sequence: CASSLAIRGRDQPQHF. In DNA, the CDR3 is TGTGCCAGCAGCTTAGCCATCCGGGGAAGGGATCAGCCCCAGCATTTT. The V gene is TRBV7-9, the J gene TRBJ1-5; D is undetermined. Deletions cut 0 bases from V and 5 bases from J, with 14 bases between. The CDR3 covers 16 residues. Germline CDR1 is SEHNR and CDR2 is FQNEAQ (reference sequence).

The V and J genes are TRBV7-9 and TRBJ2-5; 7 nucleotides match TRBD1. Germline V gene sequence: CDR1 SEHNR, CDR2 FQNEAQ (reference sequence). J gave up 2 bases and V 1 base, and 7 bases lay outside the gene matches. The CDR3 is 16 amino acids. In nucleotides, the CDR3 is TGTGCCAGCAGCTTAGTCGGACAGGACGGACAAGAGACCCAGTACTTC. Protein product: CASSLVGQDGQETQYF.

This clonotype was observed a handful of times. The chain recombines TRBV7-2 with TRBJ1-2; D uncertain. Deletions cut 1 base from V and 3 bases from J, with 12 bases between. CDR1 and CDR2 from the germline V gene are SGHTA and FQGNSA. The CDR3 sequence is 15 residues long. The CDR3 here is CASSLVRQQHYGYTF. Here the CDR3 DNA reads TGTGCCAGCAGCTTAGTGAGGCAGCAGCACTATGGCTACACCTTC.

This clonotype showed up just a few times. The chain has TRBV29-1 and TRBJ2-5; TRBD1 might be the D (6 bases). Trimming removed 6 bases from V and 3 bases from J, with 14 bases in between. This CDR3 has 13 amino acids. Germline V gene sequence: CDR1 SQVTM, CDR2 ANQGSEA. The CDR3 reads CSVGQRMKETQYF. As DNA, the CDR3 is TGCAGCGTCGGACAGAGAATGAAAGAGACCCAGTACTTC.

This clonotype was seen just once. The V gene is TRBV19, the J gene TRBJ2-7, with TRBD1 matching over 7 bases. CDR1 is LNHDA and CDR2 is SQIVND in the germline V gene (reference sequence). This CDR3 is built from 14 residues. The ends lost 6 bases at V and 0 bases at J; junction bases unmatched: 5. The CDR3 region is CASSRDSLSYEQYF. Here the CDR3 DNA reads TGTGCCAGTAGCCGGGACAGTCTCTCCTACGAGCAGTACTTC.

This clonotype showed up just a few times. V and J are TRBV28 and TRBJ2-7; maybe TRBD1 (5 bases). Trimming removed 1 base from V and 4 bases from J, with 8 bases in between. Germline-derived CDR1 and CDR2 are MDHEN and SYDVKM. The CDR3 runs to 13 residues. The CDR3 protein is CASSLSAGYEQYF. The CDR3, as DNA: TGTGCCAGCAGTTTATCGGCAGGGTACGAGCAGTACTTC.

This clonotype was detected only once. CDR3 loop: CASSSISTNEKLFF. Here the CDR3 DNA reads TGTGCCAGCAGTAGCATTTCGACTAATGAAAAACTGTTTTTT. This chain links TRBV6-5 with TRBJ1-4; D not resolved. V was trimmed by 5 bases and J by 2 bases, leaving 9 bases between them. CDR1 is MNHEY, CDR2 SVGAGI, per germline. The CDR3 contains 14 residues.